This T cell receptor (beta chain) is drawn from a study of vaccination and CD4 T cells after COVID-19. On the study more broadly: Two of the convalescents were Hispanic, and convalescents were six males and four females. Findings of the study overall: Of the reactive clones in convalescent patients, a median approximately 89% showed up only post-vaccination.

This clonotype was seen a handful of times. Its cognate antigen is unknown. The treatment here: roughly 11-day PBMC culture with coronavirus spike peptide pools or control peptides (ViraFEST assay). After expanding antigen-specific T cells with peptide pools, ViraFEST sequenced their TCRs. Germline CDR1 SGHTA, CDR2 FQGNSA. V lost 5 bases, J lost 12 bases, and 14 bases lay in between. The CDR3 sequence is 13 residues long. The Oncomine TCR Beta short-read assay sequenced DNA from cultured CD4+ T cells. From cultured CD4+ T cells, genomic DNA was extracted. TCRdb re-called the PCR reads through MiXCR, storing one row per CDR3 protein. The data contain over 8,500 distinct CDR3 sequences, approximately 50% of them singletons.

The J gene is TRBJ1-6, the V gene TRBV7-2, with D unclear. The sample taken for sequencing was CD4+ T cells from blood, cultured in vitro. This sequence was found in a human donor who had recovered from COVID-19. CDR3 residues: CASSPGHGRPLHF. CDR3 nucleotides: TGTGCCAGCAGCCCCGGGCATGGGCGACCCCTCCACTTT.